This T cell receptor beta chain is drawn from a study of blood T cell repertoires in COVID-19. Looking at the study overall: Whether acute or convalescent, the COVID-19 samples came from the United States, Italy and Spain. Nucleic acid was either cDNA or gDNA, and it came from T cells, B-cell-depleted T cells, or PBMCs.

Only in-frame clones appear in the TCRdb table, and some are missing; sequencing was by immunoSEQ multiplex PCR. The sample gives around 400,000 clones, just over 90% of which show up once; over 0.7% is in the top ten. From germline, CDR1 is SGHTA and CDR2 FQGNSA. This CDR3 is 12 amino acids long. The ends were cut back, 0 bases at V and 5 bases at J, with 4 bases in the middle. Those enrolled, adults aged roughly 18 to 95 years, came from roughly 23 US areas. Clinical history reported by participants formed the basis on which cohorts were assigned. This receptor was obtained from a woman in her 40s who had been exposed to COVID-19. Specimen: PBMCs or T cells enriched from blood (not recorded which). The rearrangement links TRBV7-2 to TRBJ2-5, with D hard to call. In DNA, the CDR3 is TGTGCCAGCAGCTTAGCTTCGGAGACCCAGTACTTC. This gives the protein CASSLASETQYF.